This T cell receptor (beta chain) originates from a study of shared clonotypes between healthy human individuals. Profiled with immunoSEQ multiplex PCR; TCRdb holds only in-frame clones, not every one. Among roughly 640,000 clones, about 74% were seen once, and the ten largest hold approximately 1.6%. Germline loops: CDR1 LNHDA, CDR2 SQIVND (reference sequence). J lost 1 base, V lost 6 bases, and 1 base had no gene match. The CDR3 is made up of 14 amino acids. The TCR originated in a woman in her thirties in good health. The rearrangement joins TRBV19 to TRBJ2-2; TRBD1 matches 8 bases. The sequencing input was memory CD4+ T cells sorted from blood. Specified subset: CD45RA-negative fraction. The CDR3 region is CASSGTGNTGELFF. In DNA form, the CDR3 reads TGTGCCAGTAGCGGGACAGGGAACACCGGGGAGCTGTTTTTT.